The 26 T cell receptor beta chains reported below all come from one sample, sequenced in a study of T cell repertoires in cytomegalovirus infection. These receptors lack a known antigen. TCRdb reprocessed the reads with MiXCR, giving one entry per CDR3 protein. Among 340,000 or so distinct CDR3 sequences listed, about 25% were seen once. Sequences were derived from cultured PBMCs, sampled from culture after CMV antigen stimulation. Source of these receptors: a human donor in good health (CMV status not recorded). Some clones in this sample may be carry-over from other donors' samples.

This clonotype was observed a few times. V and J are TRBV7-2 and TRBJ1-3; TRBD1 is a possible D gene (5 bases). Per the germline V gene, CDR1 is SGHTA and CDR2 is FQGNSA. This CDR3 has 14 residues. V lost 5 bases, J lost 4 bases, and 12 bases lay in between. The CDR3 region is CASSRDGAGNTIYF. The DNA of the CDR3 is TGTGCCAGCAGCCGGGACGGGGCAGGAAACACCATATATTTT. The full variable domain, rest sourced from reference TRBV7-2 and TRBJ1-3, is GAGVSQSPSNKVTEKGKDVELRCDPISGHTALYWYRQSLGQGLEFLIYFQGNSAPDKSGLPSDRFSAERTGGSVSTLTIQRTQQEDSAVYLCASSRDGAGNTIYFGEGSWLTVV.

This clonotype came up a few times. The genes are TRBV11-3 and TRBJ2-3; 12 bases agree with TRBD2. With 5 bases clipped from V and 6 bases from J, the junction kept 6 bases outside the gene matches. The CDR3 extends over 15 amino acids. Germline CDR1 and CDR2: SGHNT and YENEEA. CDR3 bases: TGTGCCAGCAGCCTCTGGACTAGCGGGGTTGATACGCAGTATTTT. As protein: CASSLWTSGVDTQYF.

This chain uses TRBV7-2 with TRBJ2-7; no firm D call. V lost 3 bases to trimming and J lost 6 bases, with 12 bases between them. Germline V CDR1 and CDR2: SGHTA, FQGNSA. The CDR3 loop spans 13 amino acids. CDR3 sequence reads: CASSFKGGVEQYF. CDR3 sequence (DNA): TGTGCCAGCAGCTTCAAGGGTGGCGTCGAGCAGTACTTC. Supplemented by reference TRBV7-2 and TRBJ2-7, the full variable domain reads GAGVSQSPSNKVTEKGKDVELRCDPISGHTALYWYRQSLGQGLEFLIYFQGNSAPDKSGLPSDRFSAERTGGSVSTLTIQRTQQEDSAVYLCASSFKGGVEQYFGPGTRLTVT.

V usage is TRBV28 and J usage is TRBJ1-1; D uncertain. This CDR3 is built from 15 residues. Germline assignment: CDR1 MDHEN and CDR2 SYDVKM. The V gene lost 0 bases and the J gene lost 4 bases, with 12 bases spanning the gap. The CDR3 nucleotides are TGTGCCAGCAGTTTATGGGGAATAGGGTCCACTGAAGCTTTCTTT. Translated: CASSLWGIGSTEAFF.

The chain has TRBV6-1 and TRBJ1-4; D is unresolved. The CDR3 sequence is 14 residues long. The germline V and J ends were trimmed by 4 bases and 8 bases, with 14 bases remaining between them. Germline CDR1 is MNHNS and CDR2 is SASEGT. The CDR3 here is CASSASGNSEKLFF. The CDR3 DNA reads as TGTGCCAGCAGTGCCTCCGGGAATTCGGAAAAACTGTTTTTT.

This clonotype was detected a few times. J is TRBJ1-5 and V is TRBV6-1; D not certain. The CDR3 loop spans 13 amino acids. Trimming cost V 8 bases and J 7 bases, with 15 bases left between them. Germline loops: CDR1 MNHNS, CDR2 SASEGT. CDR3 bases: TGTGCCAGCGGAGGCAGTGGGGAGCAGCCCCAGCATTTT. This codes for CASGGSGEQPQHF.

In this sample, this clonotype turned up a few times. This chain joins TRBV6-5 and TRBJ2-1, with TRBD1 matching 11 bases. Germline lookup yields CDR1 MNHEY and CDR2 SVGAGI. The length of the CDR3 is 13 residues. V gave up 6 bases and J gave up 7 bases; unmatched junction bases: 2. The CDR3 sequence is CASRGQGANEQFF. The CDR3 region has the DNA TGTGCCAGCAGAGGACAGGGGGCGAATGAGCAGTTCTTC.

The chain uses TRBV10-3 and TRBJ2-3, with 11 bases that match TRBD2. Germline-derived CDR1 and CDR2 are ENHRY and SYGVKD. The length of the CDR3 is 18 residues. V lost 6 bases, J lost 2 bases, and 13 bases stayed unmatched. The CDR3: CAIRSLAGGLGITDTQYF. The CDR3, as DNA: TGTGCCATCAGATCCCTAGCGGGAGGTCTCGGGATCACAGATACGCAGTATTTT.

The V gene is TRBV19, the J gene TRBJ2-3, with D possibly being TRBD2 (5 bases). From germline, CDR1 is LNHDA and CDR2 SQIVND (reference sequence). Trimming left V 4 bases short and J 0 bases short, with 8 bases between. The CDR3 sequence is 14 residues long. CDR3 loop: CASSKRTSTDTQYF. CDR3 bases: TGTGCCAGTAGTAAGCGGACTAGCACAGATACGCAGTATTTT. Full variable domain (rest looked up from reference TRBV19 and TRBJ2-3): DGGITQSPKYLFRKEGQNVTLSCEQNLNHDAMYWYRQDPGQGLRLIYYSQIVNDFQKGDIAEGYSVSREKKESFPLTVTSAQKNPTAFYLCASSKRTSTDTQYFGPGTRLTVL.

This chain uses TRBV20-1 with TRBJ2-1; D may be TRBD2 (6 bases). The V gene lost 3 bases and the J gene lost 5 bases, with 23 bases spanning the gap. The CDR3 totals 17 residues. Germline CDR1 reads DFQATT; CDR2 reads SNEGSKA (reference sequence). CDR3 in amino acids: CSASALSRGSGDNEQFF. The CDR3 DNA is TGCAGTGCTAGTGCCTTAAGCCGGGGTAGCGGCGACAATGAGCAGTTCTTC.

In its sample, this clonotype was seen a few times. This chain uses TRBV12-3 or TRBV12-4 with TRBJ2-1, with 7 positions matching TRBD2. CDR3 length: 15 amino acids. After removal of 3 bases from V and 7 bases from J, the junction contained 9 bases not matched to a gene. The CDR3 sequence: CASSLEGLAANEQFF. The CDR3 DNA is TGTGCCAGCAGTTTGGAAGGGCTAGCGGCAAATGAGCAGTTCTTC.

At least ten counts were recorded for this clonotype. V and J are TRBV7-9 and TRBJ2-7, with 10 bases aligning to TRBD2. The germline V gene has CDR1 SEHNR and CDR2 FQNEAQ (reference sequence). The CDR3 extends over 16 amino acids. The ends lost 0 bases at V and 4 bases at J; junction bases unmatched: 6. The CDR3 loop reads CASSLAPRTSGYEQYV. In nucleotides, the CDR3 is TGTGCCAGCAGCTTAGCCCCACGGACTAGCGGTTACGAGCAGTACGTC.

This clonotype has at least ten counts. The rearrangement links TRBV7-2 to TRBJ1-1, with a weak D call TRBD1 (6 bases). V dropped 3 bases and J dropped 9 bases, with 14 bases sitting between them. The CDR3 is 13 amino acids. The V gene's germline CDR1 is SGHTA and CDR2 FQGNSA. The CDR3 region has the DNA TGTGCCAGCAGCTTTGGCTGGACAGCCAAAGCTTTCTTT. It yields the protein CASSFGWTAKAFF.

The chain joins TRBV7-9 to TRBJ2-2; 7 bases line up with TRBD2. The germline CDR1 and CDR2 sequences are SEHNR and FQNEAQ (reference sequence). The V gene end was trimmed by 3 bases and the J gene end by 5 bases; junction bases not matched to a gene: 6. There are 15 residues in the CDR3. CDR3 protein: CASSFAGERTGELFF. CDR3 nucleotides: TGTGCCAGCAGCTTTGCGGGAGAGCGGACCGGGGAGCTGTTTTTT.

This clonotype was found a few times. The rearrangement links TRBV28 to TRBJ2-2; 11 positions agree with TRBD2. From germline, CDR1 is MDHEN and CDR2 SYDVKM. The CDR3 has 15 amino acids. V lost 5 bases and J lost 6; bases outside the gene matches: 5. In DNA, the CDR3 is TGTGCCAGCAGTGAACTAGCGGGAGATTCCGGGGAGCTGTTTTTT. Protein sequence: CASSELAGDSGELFF.

This clonotype was seen more than once but under ten times. This chain uses TRBV19 with TRBJ2-6; either TRBD1 or TRBD2 may fit D (5 bases each). The CDR3 loop spans 17 amino acids. Between the trimmed V and J ends, which lost 0 bases and 0 bases, there was a span of 9 bases. Germline V CDR1 and CDR2: LNHDA, SQIVND (reference sequence). The CDR3 nucleotides are TGTGCCAGTAGTATAGATCTGGGGGACTCTGGGGCCAACGTCCTGACTTTC. Encoded protein: CASSIDLGDSGANVLTF.

The chain employs TRBV28 and TRBJ1-2; no definite D call. The CDR3 has 13 amino acids. The V and J ends lost 3 bases and 3 bases respectively, with 8 bases between them. Germline lookup yields CDR1 MDHEN and CDR2 SYDVKM. The CDR3 sequence is CASSFSGYYGYTF. CDR3 nucleotides: TGTGCCAGCAGTTTTAGCGGCTACTATGGCTACACCTTC.

The chain recombines TRBV7-2 with TRBJ2-5; 7 nucleotides match TRBD2. The CDR3 runs to 14 residues. Germline loops: CDR1 SGHTA, CDR2 FQGNSA. J gave up 5 bases and V 5 bases, and 8 bases lay outside the gene matches. The CDR3 loop is CASSIWGGGETQYF. The CDR3 DNA reads TGTGCCAGCAGCATTTGGGGGGGGGGGGAGACCCAGTACTTC.

The chain links TRBV19 to TRBJ2-3; 9 bases align to TRBD2. The CDR3 has 16 residues. Germline CDR1 LNHDA, CDR2 SQIVND (reference sequence). Trimming cost V 1 base and J 4 bases; bases outside gene matches: 6. The CDR3 sequence: CASSIGAGGPPDTQYF. DNA for the CDR3: TGTGCCAGTAGTATAGGCGCGGGAGGGCCCCCAGATACGCAGTATTTT.

This clonotype has a handful of counts. The chain couples TRBV7-2 to TRBJ2-7; 8 positions agree with TRBD2. Germline V gives CDR1 SGHTA, CDR2 FQGNSA. Unmatched junction bases numbered 8, after V lost 4 bases and J lost 6 bases. The CDR3 is 14 amino acids. In nucleotides, the CDR3 is TGTGCCAGCAGCTCCGGGACTAGTCGTCTCGAGCAGTACTTC. It specifies CASSSGTSRLEQYF.

This clonotype showed up many times. The chain joins TRBV7-2 to TRBJ2-4; D gene ambiguous. Germline V lookup: CDR1 SGHTA, CDR2 FQGNSA. This CDR3 spans 14 amino acids. Trimming cost V 1 base and J 0 bases, with 4 bases left between them. The CDR3 bases are TGTGCCAGCAGCTTAGGACTAGCCAAAAACATTCAGTACTTC. Its protein is CASSLGLAKNIQYF.

This clonotype was counted at least ten times. V usage is TRBV7-2 and J usage is TRBJ2-2; 11 bases match TRBD2. Trimming at V came to 7 bases and at J to 6 bases, leaving 7 bases not matched to a gene. Germline V gene lookup returns CDR1 SGHTA and CDR2 FQGNSA. The CDR3 loop spans 15 amino acids. The CDR3 sequence: CASTSPGLAAGELFF. The CDR3 DNA reads TGTGCCAGCACCTCCCCGGGACTAGCGGCCGGGGAGCTGTTTTTT. The variable domain in full, completed from reference TRBV7-2 and TRBJ2-2, reads GAGVSQSPSNKVTEKGKDVELRCDPISGHTALYWYRQSLGQGLEFLIYFQGNSAPDKSGLPSDRFSAERTGGSVSTLTIQRTQQEDSAVYLCASTSPGLAAGELFFGEGSRLTVL.

The V and J genes are TRBV20-1 and TRBJ1-5; a possible D gene is TRBD1 (6 bases). This CDR3 spans 15 amino acids. Germline CDR1 is DFQATT and CDR2 is SNEGSKA (reference sequence). Trimming stripped 2 bases from V and 4 bases from J, with 15 bases between. The CDR3 DNA follows: TGCAGTGCTAGACTCCCCGGGACACAAAATCAGCCCCAGCATTTT. Translation: CSARLPGTQNQPQHF.

The table lists this clonotype with a few counts. The chain has TRBV27 and TRBJ2-5, with 12 bases aligning to TRBD2. The V segment lost 6 bases and the J segment 4 bases; nucleotides outside the gene matches: 9. The germline V gene encodes CDR1 MNHEY and CDR2 SMNVEV (reference sequence). CDR3 length equals 16 residues. CDR3 nucleotides: TGTGCCAGCAGCCGCCTACTAGCGGGAGGAGGAGAGACCCAGTACTTC. Residues: CASSRLLAGGGETQYF.

This chain connects TRBV4-1 to TRBJ2-2; 9 bases agree with TRBD1. Germline assignment: CDR1 MGHRA and CDR2 YSYEKL. The ends lost 2 bases at V and 6 bases at J; junction bases unmatched: 7. The CDR3 has 16 residues. CDR3 bases: TGCGCCAGCAGCCAACCGGACAGGGGAGGGTCCGGGGAGCTGTTTTTT. Translating it yields CASSQPDRGGSGELFF.

The chain uses TRBV7-9 and TRBJ2-3, with TRBD2 identical over 13 bases. The length of the CDR3 is 16 residues. From germline, CDR1 is SEHNR and CDR2 FQNEAQ (reference sequence). V was clipped by 5 bases and J by 3 bases; unmatched bases: 5. The CDR3 loop is CASSPGTSGDTDTQYF. For the CDR3, the DNA is TGTGCCAGCAGCCCAGGGACTAGCGGGGATACAGATACGCAGTATTTT.